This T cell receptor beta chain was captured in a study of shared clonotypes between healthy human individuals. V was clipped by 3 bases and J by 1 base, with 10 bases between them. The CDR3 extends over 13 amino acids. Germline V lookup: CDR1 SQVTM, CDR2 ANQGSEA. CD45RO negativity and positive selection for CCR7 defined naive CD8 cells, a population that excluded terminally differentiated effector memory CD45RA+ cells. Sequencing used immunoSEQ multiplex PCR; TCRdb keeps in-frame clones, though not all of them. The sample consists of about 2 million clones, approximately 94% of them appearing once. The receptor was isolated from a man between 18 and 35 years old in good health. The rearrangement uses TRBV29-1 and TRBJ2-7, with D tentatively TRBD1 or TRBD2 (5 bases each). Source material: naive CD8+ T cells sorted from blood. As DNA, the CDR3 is TGCAGCGTTGAGATGGGGGTTTCCTACGAGCAGTACTTC. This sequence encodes CSVEMGVSYEQYF.